The clone carrying this T cell receptor (beta chain) appeared once. These data come from a study of graft-versus-host responses after intestinal transplantation. Germline trimming cut 6 bases from V and 3 bases from J; bases unmatched to any gene: 5. Looked up from germline, CDR1 is SGHRS and CDR2 is YFSETQ. The CDR3 has 14 residues. Profiling relied on immunoSEQ multiplex PCR, and the TCRdb table lists in-frame clones only, not all of them. The table lists under 45,000 clones, about 90% of them singletons. This TCR was recovered from a human patient who received an intestinal transplant, so some T cells may come from the graft donor. J is TRBJ2-5 and V is TRBV5-1; 10 bases agree with TRBD2. Sequencing used PBMCs, obtained approximately 270 days after transplant. CDR3: CASKRLAGEETQYF. The DNA for the CDR3 is TGCGCCAGCAAACGGCTAGCGGGGGAAGAGACCCAGTACTTC.